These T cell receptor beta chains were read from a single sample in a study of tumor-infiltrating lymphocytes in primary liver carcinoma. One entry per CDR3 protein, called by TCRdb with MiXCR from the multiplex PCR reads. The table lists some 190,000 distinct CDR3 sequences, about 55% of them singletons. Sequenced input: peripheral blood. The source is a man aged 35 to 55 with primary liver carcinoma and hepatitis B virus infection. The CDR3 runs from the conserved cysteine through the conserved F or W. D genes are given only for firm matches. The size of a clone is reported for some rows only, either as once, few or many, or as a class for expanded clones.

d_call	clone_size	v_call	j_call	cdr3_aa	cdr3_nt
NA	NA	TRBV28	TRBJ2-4	CASSVTGLAKNIHYF	TGTGCCAGTAGTGTAACAGGGCTAGCCAAAAACATTCATTACTTC
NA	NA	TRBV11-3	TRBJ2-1	CGISLDLTTNEQFF	TGTGGCATCAGCTTAGATCTAACTACCAATGAGCAGTTCTTC
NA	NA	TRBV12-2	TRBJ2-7	CASRPRRQGQKTYEQYF	TGTGCAAGTCGCCCCCGCCGGCAGGGACAGAAGACCTACGAGCAGTACTTC
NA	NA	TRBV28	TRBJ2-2	CASSPNPENTGELFF	TGTGCCAGCAGTCCTAATCCGGAGAACACCGGGGAGCTGTTTTTT
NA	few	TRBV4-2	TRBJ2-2	CASSQDLKDGLFF	TGTGCCAGCAGCCAAGATTTAAAGGATGGGCTGTTTTTT
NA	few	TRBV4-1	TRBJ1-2	CASSQEPTGSVGYTF	TGCGCCAGCAGCCAAGAGCCGACAGGTTCGGTTGGCTACACCTTC
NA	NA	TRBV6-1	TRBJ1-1	CASTDRTVTEAFF	TGTGCCAGCACTGACAGGACAGTTACTGAAGCTTTCTTT
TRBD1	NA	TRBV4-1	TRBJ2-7	CASSQMGQGAYEQYF	TGCGCCAGCAGCCAGATGGGGCAGGGGGCTTACGAGCAGTACTTC
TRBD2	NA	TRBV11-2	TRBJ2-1	CASSPLWASGVYNEQFF	TGTGCCAGCAGCCCTTTGTGGGCTAGCGGAGTTTACAATGAGCAGTTCTTC
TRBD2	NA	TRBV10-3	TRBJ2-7	CATARAGGEQYF	TGTGCCACCGCCCGGGCGGGAGGCGAGCAGTACTTC
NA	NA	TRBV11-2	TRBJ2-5	CASSPWGRISGQETQYF	TGTGCCAGCAGCCCCTGGGGCAGGATTAGCGGCCAAGAGACCCAGTACTTC
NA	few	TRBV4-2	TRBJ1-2	CASSQDLGYEYGYTF	TGTGCCAGCAGCCAAGATCTAGGCTATGAGTATGGCTACACCTTC
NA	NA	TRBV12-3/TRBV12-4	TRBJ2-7	CAGSLVDGEQYF	TGTGCCGGCAGTTTAGTAGATGGCGAGCAGTACTTC
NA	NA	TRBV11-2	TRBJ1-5	CASGSRTEVNQPQHF	TGTGCCAGCGGGTCCCGGACAGAAGTGAATCAGCCCCAACATTTT
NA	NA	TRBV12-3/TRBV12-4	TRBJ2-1	CASSWPSGEQFF	TGTGCCAGCAGTTGGCCGAGTGGTGAGCAGTTCTTC
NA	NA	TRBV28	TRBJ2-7	CASSAGPGDEQYF	TGTGCCAGCAGTGCAGGACCAGGGGACGAGCAGTACTTC
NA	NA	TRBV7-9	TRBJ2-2	CASSQGPNTGELFF	TGTGCCAGCAGCCAGGGACCTAACACCGGGGAGCTGTTTTTT
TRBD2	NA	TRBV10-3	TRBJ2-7	CAIGGRYGAPYEQYF	TGTGCCATCGGCGGGAGATATGGGGCCCCCTACGAGCAGTACTTC
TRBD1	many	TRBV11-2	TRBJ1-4	CASSLETGEGEKLFF	TGTGCCAGCAGCTTAGAGACAGGGGAGGGCGAAAAACTGTTTTTT
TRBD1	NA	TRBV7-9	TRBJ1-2	CASSLGQGLSGYTF	TGTGCCAGCAGCTTAGGACAGGGGCTCTCTGGCTACACCTTC
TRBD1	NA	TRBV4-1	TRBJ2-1	CTSSQGTGGFYNEQFF	TGCACCAGCAGCCAGGGGACAGGGGGTTTCTACAATGAGCAGTTCTTC
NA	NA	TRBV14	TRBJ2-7	CVSSQNSGLSEQYF	TGTGTCAGCAGCCAGAACTCTGGACTTTCCGAGCAGTACTTC
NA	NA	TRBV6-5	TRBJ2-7	CASSPFFTRDGYEQYF	TGTGCCAGCAGTCCTTTCTTTACTCGTGACGGATACGAGCAGTACTTC
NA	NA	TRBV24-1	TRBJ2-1	CATSDGTDTFSYNERFF	TGTGCCACCAGTGATGGGACGGACACTTTCTCCTACAATGAGCGGTTCTTC
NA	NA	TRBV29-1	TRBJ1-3	CSVDLQGPRNTIYF	TGCAGCGTCGATTTACAGGGCCCTCGAAACACCATATATTTT
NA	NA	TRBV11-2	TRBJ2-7	CAGSLADGAYKQYF	TGTGCCGGCAGCTTAGCCGACGGAGCCTACAAGCAGTATTTC
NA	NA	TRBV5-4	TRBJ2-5	CASSSGGAERGETQYF	TGTGCCAGCAGCTCCGGCGGGGCGGAAAGAGGAGAGACCCAGTACTTC
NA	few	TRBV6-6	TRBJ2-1	CASSYTGSSEQFF	TGTGCCAGCAGTTACACAGGCAGCAGTGAGCAGTTCTTC
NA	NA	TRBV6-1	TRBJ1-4	CDSSEGVVRSNEKLFF	TGTGACAGCAGTGAAGGGGTGGTCCGCTCTAATGAAAAACTGTTTTTT
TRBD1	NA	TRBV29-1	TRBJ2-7	CSASLDRVLYEQYF	TGCAGCGCCTCCCTGGACAGGGTTTTATACGAGCAGTACTTC
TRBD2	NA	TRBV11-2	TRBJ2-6	CAGSRWTSVPGANVLTF	TGTGCCGGCAGCAGATGGACTAGTGTCCCTGGGGCCAACGTCCTGACCTTC
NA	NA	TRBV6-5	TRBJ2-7	CAGTREIGTYEQYF	TGTGCCGGCACCCGCGAGATAGGCACCTACGAGCAGTACTTC
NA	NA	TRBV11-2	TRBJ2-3	CASSLFPTDTQYF	TGTGCCAGCAGCTTATTTCCCACAGATACGCAGTATTTT
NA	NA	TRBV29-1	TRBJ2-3	CSVERGTGGTDTQYF	TGCAGCGTTGAAAGGGGCACCGGTGGCACAGATACGCAGTATTTT
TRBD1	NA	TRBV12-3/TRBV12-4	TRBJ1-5	CASNTRQGSQPQHF	TGTGCCAGCAATACCCGACAGGGCAGTCAGCCCCAGCATTTT
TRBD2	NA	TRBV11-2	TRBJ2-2	CARSSQLAGAGELFF	TGTGCCAGAAGCTCACAACTAGCGGGAGCCGGGGAGCTGTTTTTT
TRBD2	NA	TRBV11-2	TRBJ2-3	CASRRGTGEGPSTDTQYF	TGTGCCAGCAGGCGGGGGACGGGAGAGGGGCCAAGCACAGATACGCAGTATTTT
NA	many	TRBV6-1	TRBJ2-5	CASSGVEETQYF	TGTGCCAGCTCCGGGGTAGAAGAGACCCAGTACTTC
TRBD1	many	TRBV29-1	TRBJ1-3	CSVAGTESGNTIYF	TGCAGCGTTGCCGGGACAGAGTCTGGAAACACCATATATTTT
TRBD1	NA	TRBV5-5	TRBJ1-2	CASSRWTGSYGYTF	TGTGCCAGCAGCCGCTGGACAGGATCGTATGGCTACACCTTC
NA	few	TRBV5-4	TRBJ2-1	CASSLGRTNNEQFF	TGTGCCAGCAGCTTGGGGAGGACTAACAATGAGCAGTTCTTC
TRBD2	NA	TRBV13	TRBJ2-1	CASRISDSGSVQFF	TGTGCCAGCAGAATCTCGGATAGCGGGAGTGTGCAGTTCTTC
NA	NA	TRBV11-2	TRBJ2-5	CASSLPASGETQYF	TGTGCCAGCAGCTTACCGGCATCGGGGGAGACCCAATACTTC
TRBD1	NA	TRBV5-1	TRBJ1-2	CASSLDGTGRIGYTF	TGCGCCAGCAGCTTGGATGGGACAGGGCGAATTGGCTACACCTTC